This T cell receptor beta chain was obtained from a study of T cells after yellow fever vaccination. This clonotype was detected only a few times. The CDR3 covers 17 residues. The germline gives CDR1 SGHAT, CDR2 FQNNGV. V lost 4 bases, J lost 4 bases, and 14 bases stayed unmatched. Generation of TCR cDNA used 5'RACE template switching (which added a universal primer site and UMIs). TCRdb redid the calling of the 5' RACE reads with MiXCR, one entry per CDR3 protein. The sample includes 180,000 or so distinct CDR3 sequences, approximately 11% of them seen just once. Sample: CD8+ T cells sorted from PBMCs, taken 15 days after the yellow fever booster vaccination. The chain carries TRBV11-2 and TRBJ2-7, with 9 bases lining up with TRBD1. The clonotype comes from a man between 18 and 29 years old who received the YFV17D yellow fever vaccine. CDR3 residues: CASSSGLYGQGTYEQYF. As DNA, the CDR3 is TGTGCCAGCAGCTCCGGGTTATACGGACAGGGGACGTACGAGCAGTACTTC.